This TCR beta chain was profiled in a study of naive and memory T cell subsets. The beta constant-region primer was an equimolar mix of two oligonucleotides covering TRBC1 and TRBC2. The ligated cDNA underwent four PCR rounds using SP2 and nested alpha and beta constant-region primers. TCRdb used MiXCR to reprocess the UMI-ligation and nested PCR reads, holding one entry per CDR3 protein. The sample includes approximately 9,300 distinct CDR3 sequences, roughly 5.5% seen only once; the top ten take more than 50%. This clonotype was seen only a few times. Antigen: not known. The J segment lost 3 bases and the V segment lost 4 bases, leaving 6 bases of the junction unmatched. CDR3 length: 15 amino acids. Germline CDR1 reads LGHDT; CDR2 reads YNNKEL (reference sequence). Study-wide results and caveats: TCR counts from RNA may reflect activation-linked expression changes.

Sequenced material: CD4+ TEMRA cells from blood. Subset: effector memory re-expressing CD45RA, CD45RA+ CD27-. The chain recombines TRBV3-1 with TRBJ2-3, with 8 bases identical to TRBD1. The TCR comes from a human donor in good health. The CDR3 coding sequence is TGTGCCAGCAGCCCACTGGACAGGGTTACAGATACGCAGTATTTT. Translating gives CASSPLDRVTDTQYF.